This paragraph covers one T cell receptor beta chain sequence. This entry belongs to a study of blood T cell repertoires in COVID-19. The method was immunoSEQ multiplex PCR; TCRdb's version includes in-frame clones alone and lacks a portion of them. The profile shows over 150,000 clones, roughly 84% of them singletons. The sequence was collected from a man aged 50-59 years with active or convalescent COVID-19. What was sequenced was peripheral blood.

CDR3 residues: CATRGQAYNEQFF. The CDR3 coding sequence is TGTGCCACCAGAGGACAAGCATACAATGAGCAGTTCTTC. The V gene is TRBV24-1, the J gene TRBJ2-1; tentative D call: TRBD1 (5 bases). Trimming left V 7 bases short and J 4 bases short, with 10 bases between. This CDR3 contains 13 residues. The germline V gene has CDR1 KGHDR and CDR2 SFDVKD.